This record concerns one T cell receptor (beta chain) sequence. The sample belongs to a study of blood T cell repertoires in COVID-19. Study background: Sources were T cells, B-cell-depleted T cells, or PBMCs; the material itself was cDNA or gDNA.

In the original analysis: The assay estimated nucleated cells by amplifying reference gene primers. The method was immunoSEQ multiplex PCR; TCRdb's version includes in-frame clones alone and lacks a portion of them. For V, J and clone size, that table is used; D and trimming come from the DNA. In the table there are about 220,000 clones, 80% to 90% of which are singletons. CDR3 length: 15 residues. Self-reported history from a screening survey and questionnaire set each donor's cohort. Exposed volunteers were people who met a COVID-19 case within 2 weeks before study entry. Sequencing used PBMCs or T cells enriched from blood (not recorded which). The chain has TRBV7-5 and TRBJ1-4; TRBD1 is the table's D call and was not checked against the DNA. TRBV7-5 is marked as a pseudogene. This TCR came from a woman aged 40 to 55 who had been exposed to COVID-19. The CDR3 DNA follows: TGTGCCAGAAGCAATTCAGGGTTCCGGAATGAAAAACTGTTTTTT. Amino acid sequence: CARSNSGFRNEKLFF.